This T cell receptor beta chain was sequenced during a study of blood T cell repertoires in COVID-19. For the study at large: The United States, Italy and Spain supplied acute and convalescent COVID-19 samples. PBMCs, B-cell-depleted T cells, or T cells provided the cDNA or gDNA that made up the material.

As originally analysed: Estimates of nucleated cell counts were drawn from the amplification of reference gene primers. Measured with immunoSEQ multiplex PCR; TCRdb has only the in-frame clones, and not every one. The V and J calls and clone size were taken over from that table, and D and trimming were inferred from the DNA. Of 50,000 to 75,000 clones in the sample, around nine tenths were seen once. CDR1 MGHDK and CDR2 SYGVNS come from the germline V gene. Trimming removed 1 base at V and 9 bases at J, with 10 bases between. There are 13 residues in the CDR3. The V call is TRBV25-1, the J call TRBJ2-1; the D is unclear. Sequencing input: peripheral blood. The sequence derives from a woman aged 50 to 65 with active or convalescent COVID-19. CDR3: CASSESASVEQFF. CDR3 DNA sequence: TGTGCCAGCAGTGAATCAGCTAGTGTTGAGCAGTTCTTC.